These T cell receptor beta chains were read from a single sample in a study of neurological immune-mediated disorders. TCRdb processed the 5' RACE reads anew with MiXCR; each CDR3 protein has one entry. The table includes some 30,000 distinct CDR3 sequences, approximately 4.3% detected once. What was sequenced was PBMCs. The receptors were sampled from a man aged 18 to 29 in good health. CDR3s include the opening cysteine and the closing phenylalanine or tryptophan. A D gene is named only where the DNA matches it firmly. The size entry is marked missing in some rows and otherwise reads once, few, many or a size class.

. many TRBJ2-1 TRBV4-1 CASSPSGNEQFF TGCGCCAGCAGCCCCAGTGGGAATGAGCAGTTCTTC
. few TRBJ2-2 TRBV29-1 CSVSRDGIGELFF TGCAGCGTTAGCCGGGACGGTATCGGGGAGCTGTTTTTT
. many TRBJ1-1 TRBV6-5 CASSRNTEAFF TGTGCCAGCAGTCGGAACACTGAAGCTTTCTTT
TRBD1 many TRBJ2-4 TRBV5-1 CASRSQGDGDIQYF TGCGCCAGCAGAAGTCAGGGGGATGGGGACATTCAGTACTTC
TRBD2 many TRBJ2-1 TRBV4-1 CASSQDPPQRGGYNEQFF TGCGCCAGCAGCCAAGATCCCCCTCAGCGGGGGGGCTACAATGAGCAGTTCTTC
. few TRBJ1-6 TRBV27 CASSSETRGVGSPLHF TGTGCCAGCAGTTCAGAGACCCGGGGGGTTGGTTCACCCCTCCACTTT
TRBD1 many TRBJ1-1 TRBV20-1 CSARGGQGNVRVTEAFF TGCAGTGCTAGAGGGGGACAGGGAAATGTTCGCGTCACTGAAGCTTTCTTT
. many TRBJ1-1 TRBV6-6 CASSLGTTAFAEAFF TGTGCCAGCAGTTTAGGGACAACAGCTTTTGCTGAAGCTTTCTTT
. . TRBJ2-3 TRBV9 CASSVGTGPGGDTQYF TGTGCCAGCAGCGTAGGGACAGGTCCCGGGGGTGATACGCAGTATTTT
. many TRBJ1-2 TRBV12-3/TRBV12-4 CASSFLREGGYTF TGTGCCAGCAGTTTTCTCAGGGAAGGTGGCTACACCTTC
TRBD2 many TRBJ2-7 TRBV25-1 CASSDPSGGKYEQYF TGTGCCAGCAGTGACCCTAGCGGGGGGAAGTACGAGCAGTACTTC
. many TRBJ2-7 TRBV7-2 CASSPIEGFPYEQYF TGTGCCAGCAGCCCCATCGAGGGTTTTCCCTACGAGCAGTACTTC
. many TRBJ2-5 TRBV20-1 CSARRGAETQYF TGCAGTGCTAGAAGGGGGGCTGAGACCCAGTACTTC
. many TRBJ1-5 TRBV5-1 CASSLVGARDQPQHF TGCGCCAGCAGCTTGGTAGGGGCAAGAGATCAGCCCCAGCATTTT
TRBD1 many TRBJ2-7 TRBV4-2 CASSQPDWTGGDLNEQYF TGTGCCAGCAGCCAGCCGGACTGGACAGGGGGAGATCTTAACGAGCAGTACTTC
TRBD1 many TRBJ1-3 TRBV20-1 CSARDPGQLRNTIYF TGCAGTGCTAGAGATCCGGGACAGCTACGAAACACCATATATTTT
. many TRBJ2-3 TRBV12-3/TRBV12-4 CASSPYGVQGTDTQYF TGTGCCAGCAGCCCTTACGGGGTACAGGGAACAGATACGCAGTATTTT
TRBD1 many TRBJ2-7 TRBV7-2 CASSFGTGAYEQYF TGTGCCAGCAGCTTTGGGACAGGGGCCTACGAGCAGTACTTC
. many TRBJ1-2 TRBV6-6 CASSPSAGALGYTF TGTGCCAGCAGTCCCTCCGCAGGCGCCCTTGGCTACACCTTC
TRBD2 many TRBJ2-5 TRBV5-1 CASSPQRGGGETQYF TGCGCCAGCAGCCCCCAGCGGGGGGGAGGCGAGACCCAGTACTTC
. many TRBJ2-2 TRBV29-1 CSVVSRLGTGELFF TGCAGCGTTGTTAGTCGTTTGGGGACCGGGGAGCTGTTTTTT
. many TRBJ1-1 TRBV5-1 CASSLAMGHLEAFF TGCGCCAGCAGCTTGGCCATGGGCCACCTGGAGGCTTTCTTT
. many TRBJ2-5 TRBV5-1 CASKGQETQYF TGCGCCAGCAAGGGTCAGGAGACCCAGTACTTC
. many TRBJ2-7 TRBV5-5 CASSSLDRSSYEQYF TGTGCCAGCAGCTCCCTGGACAGAAGCTCCTACGAGCAGTACTTC
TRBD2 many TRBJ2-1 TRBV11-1 CASSPRLAGPYNEQFF TGTGCCAGCAGCCCACGACTAGCGGGGCCCTACAATGAGCAGTTCTTC
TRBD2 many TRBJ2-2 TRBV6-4 CASSETSGDTGELFF TGTGCCAGCAGTGAGACTAGCGGGGACACCGGGGAGCTGTTTTTT
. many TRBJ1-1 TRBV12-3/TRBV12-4 CASSPGRLNTEAFF TGTGCCAGCAGTCCGGGACGGCTAAACACTGAAGCTTTCTTT
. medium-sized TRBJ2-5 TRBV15 CATSRGKGSQFETQYF TGTGCCACCAGCAGAGGGAAGGGTAGCCAGTTTGAGACCCAGTACTTC
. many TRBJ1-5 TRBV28 CASTSGEYSNQPQHF TGTGCCAGCACCTCAGGGGAGTATAGCAATCAGCCCCAGCATTTT
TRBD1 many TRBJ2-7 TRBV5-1 CASADRGLTYEQYF TGCGCCAGCGCGGACAGGGGTCTGACCTACGAGCAGTACTTC
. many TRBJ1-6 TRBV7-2 CASSFWGTESPLHF TGTGCCAGCAGCTTCTGGGGGACGGAATCACCCCTCCACTTT
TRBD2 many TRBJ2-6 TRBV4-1 CASRERLAGRSSGANVLTF TGCGCCAGCAGGGAGAGACTAGCGGGGAGATCATCTGGGGCCAACGTCCTGACTTTC
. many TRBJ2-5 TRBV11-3 CASSSATNTETQYF TGTGCCAGCAGCTCCGCGACTAATACTGAGACCCAGTACTTC
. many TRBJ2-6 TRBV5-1 CASLTGPAGANVLTF TGCGCCAGCTTGACTGGGCCGGCTGGGGCCAACGTCCTGACTTTC
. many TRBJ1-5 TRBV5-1 CASSEGTWDNQPQHF TGCGCCAGCAGCGAGGGGACTTGGGACAATCAGCCCCAGCATTTT
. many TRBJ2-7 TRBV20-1 CSARTLLGTYEQYF TGCAGTGCTAGAACCCTCCTAGGGACCTACGAGCAGTACTTC
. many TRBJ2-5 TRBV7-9 CASTQGFKTQYF TGTGCCAGCACCCAGGGGTTTAAGACCCAGTACTTC
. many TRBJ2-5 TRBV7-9 CASSLAALALGLETQYF TGTGCCAGCAGCTTAGCGGCTCTAGCGCTGGGTCTGGAGACCCAGTACTTC
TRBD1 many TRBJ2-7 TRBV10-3 CAIARDRPYEQYF TGTGCCATCGCCCGGGACAGACCCTACGAGCAGTACTTC
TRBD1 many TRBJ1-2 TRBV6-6 CASSYRDRVNRYTF TGTGCCAGCAGTTACAGGGACAGGGTGAATCGCTACACCTTC
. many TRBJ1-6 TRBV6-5 CASTKTDTSNSPLHF TGTGCCAGCACAAAAACGGACACCTCTAATTCACCCCTCCACTTT
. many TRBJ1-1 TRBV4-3 CASSRRVSTEAFF TGCGCCAGCAGCCGTCGGGTGAGCACTGAAGCTTTCTTT
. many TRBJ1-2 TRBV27 CASSLSPGSYGYTF TGTGCCAGCAGTTTATCCCCAGGCAGCTATGGCTACACCTTC
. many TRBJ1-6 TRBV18 CASSPLSALRPLHF TGTGCCAGCTCACCACTCTCGGCTCTGCGACCCCTCCACTTT
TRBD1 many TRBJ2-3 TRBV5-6 CASSLVGTAPRRAQYF TGTGCCAGCAGCTTGGTTGGGACAGCTCCGCGCAGGGCGCAGTATTTT
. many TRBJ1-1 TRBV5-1 CASSLVGQGGTEAFF TGCGCCAGCAGCTTGGTAGGGCAGGGTGGCACTGAAGCTTTCTTT
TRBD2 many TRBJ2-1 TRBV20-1 CSARLLAGDLNEQFF TGCAGTGCTAGACTCCTAGCGGGGGACCTCAATGAGCAGTTCTTC
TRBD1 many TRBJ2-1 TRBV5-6 CASSFLDRVSSFRNEQFF TGTGCCAGCAGCTTTTTAGACAGGGTGTCGTCGTTTAGGAATGAGCAGTTCTTC
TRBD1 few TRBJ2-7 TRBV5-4 CASSLGDSSTYEQYF TGTGCCAGCAGCTTGGGGGACAGTTCTACCTACGAGCAGTACTTC
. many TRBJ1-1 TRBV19 CASSQLVGSEAFF TGTGCCAGTAGCCAGCTCGTGGGTAGTGAAGCTTTCTTT